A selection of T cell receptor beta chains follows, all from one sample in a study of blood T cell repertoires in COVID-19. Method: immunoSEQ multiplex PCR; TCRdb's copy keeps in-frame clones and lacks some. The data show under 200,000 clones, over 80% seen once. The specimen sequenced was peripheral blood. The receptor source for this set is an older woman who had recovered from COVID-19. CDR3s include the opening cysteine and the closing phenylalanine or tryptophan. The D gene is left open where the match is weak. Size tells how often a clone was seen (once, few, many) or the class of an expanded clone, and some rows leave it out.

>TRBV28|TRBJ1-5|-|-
TGTGCCAGCAGTGGGACACAGCTAGGCGTTCCCCAGCATTTT
CASSGTQLGVPQHF
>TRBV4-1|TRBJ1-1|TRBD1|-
TGCGCCAGCAGCCAAGAAGGGACAGGGGGACGCGGAGCTTTCTTT
CASSQEGTGGRGAFF
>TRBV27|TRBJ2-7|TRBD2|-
TGTGCCAGCAGTTTAGGTCGACCTGGTGCAGCGGGTGGGGGACTAAAATACGAGCAGTACTTC
CASSLGRPGAAGGGLKYEQYF
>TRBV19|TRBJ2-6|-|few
TGTGCCAGTAGCACAGGGATAGGGGCCAACGTCCTGACTTTC
CASSTGIGANVLTF
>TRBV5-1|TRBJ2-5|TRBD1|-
TGCGCCAGTAACTCCGGGACAGCCGTCCGAGAGACCCAGTACTTC
CASNSGTAVRETQYF
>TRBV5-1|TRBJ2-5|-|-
TGCGCCAGCAGCTTGGTTCAGGGGGGTGAGACCCAGTACTTC
CASSLVQGGETQYF
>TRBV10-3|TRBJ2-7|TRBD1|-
TGTGCCATCAGTGAGTCGGAGACAGGGGGCACCTACGAGCAGTACTTC
CAISESETGGTYEQYF
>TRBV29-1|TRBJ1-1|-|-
TGCAGCGGTAGAGCTGCGAACACTGAAGCTTTCTTT
CSGRAANTEAFF
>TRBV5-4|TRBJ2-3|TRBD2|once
TGTGCCAGCAGTCCAACCTCTAGCGGGGGGGCTGGGGGGCAGTATTTT
CASSPTSSGGAGGQYF
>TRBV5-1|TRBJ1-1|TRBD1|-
TGCGCCAGCAGCCTGCAGGGGGCGAGCACTGAAGCTTTCTTT
CASSLQGASTEAFF
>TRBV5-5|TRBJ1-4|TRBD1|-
TGTGCCAGCAGCACAAAGACAGGGGGCGTTCTTAATGAAAAACTGTTTTTT
CASSTKTGGVLNEKLFF
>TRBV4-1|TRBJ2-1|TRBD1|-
TGCGCCAGCAGCTTTCTCCCGGGACAGGGTTACAATGAGCAGTTCTTC
CASSFLPGQGYNEQFF
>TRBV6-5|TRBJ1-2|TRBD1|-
TGTGCCACCTCGGGACAGGGGGAATGGAATGGCTACACCTTC
CATSGQGEWNGYTF
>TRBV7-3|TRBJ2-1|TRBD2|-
TGTGCCAGCAGCCCGGGACTAGCGGCGTACAATGAGCAGTTCTTC
CASSPGLAAYNEQFF
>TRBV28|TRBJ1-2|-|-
TGTGCCAGCAGTTTAAGAGGACACTATAACTATGGCTACACCTTC
CASSLRGHYNYGYTF
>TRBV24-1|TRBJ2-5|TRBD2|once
TGTGCCACCAGTGCCCTAGCGGGGGTCTGGGAGACCCAGTACTTC
CATSALAGVWETQYF
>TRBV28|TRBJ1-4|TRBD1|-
TGTGCCAGCAGTTCGCCGGGACAGGGTACTAATGAAAAACTGTTTTTT
CASSSPGQGTNEKLFF
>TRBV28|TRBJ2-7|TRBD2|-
TGTGCCAGCATTCCTGGGACTAGCGGATCCTACGAGCAGTACTTC
CASIPGTSGSYEQYF
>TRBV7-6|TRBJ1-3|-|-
TGTGCCAGCAGCTTAATCGACAGCTCTGGAAACACCATATATTTT
CASSLIDSSGNTIYF
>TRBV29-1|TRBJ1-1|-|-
TGCAGCGTTTTAGCGAGGCGCTACACTGAAGCTTTCTTT
CSVLARRYTEAFF
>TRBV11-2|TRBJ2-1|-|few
TGTGCCAGCAGCTTAGGGGGCCTACCCAGGGTGCTTAGGTACAATGAGCAGTTCTTC
CASSLGGLPRVLRYNEQFF
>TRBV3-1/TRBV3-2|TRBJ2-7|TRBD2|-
TGTGCCAGCAGCCCGCGGGGGACCTACGAGCAGTACTTC
CASSPRGTYEQYF
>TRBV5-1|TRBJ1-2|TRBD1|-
TGCGCCAGCAGCCCGTACGACAGGGGTGGCGGCTACACCTTC
CASSPYDRGGGYTF
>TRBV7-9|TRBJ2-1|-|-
TGTGCCAGCAGCTTGAACAGTTACAATGAGCAGTTCTTC
CASSLNSYNEQFF
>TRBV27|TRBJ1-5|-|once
TGTGCCAGCAGATCGGGACTGAATAATCAGCCCCAGCATTTT
CASRSGLNNQPQHF
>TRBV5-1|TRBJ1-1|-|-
TGCGCCAGCAGCTTACAGGGATTGCGTAACACTGAAGCTTTCTTT
CASSLQGLRNTEAFF
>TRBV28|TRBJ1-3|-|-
TGTGCCAGCAGTCGACCAACAGGGATTGGAAACACCATATATTTT
CASSRPTGIGNTIYF
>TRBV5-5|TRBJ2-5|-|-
TGTGCCAGCAGCTTGGCACAGGGTGAGACCCAGTACTTC
CASSLAQGETQYF
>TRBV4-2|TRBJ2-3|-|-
TGTGCCAGCAGCCAAGATGAGGGCGCAGATACGCAGTATTTT
CASSQDEGADTQYF
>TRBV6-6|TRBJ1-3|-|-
TGTGCCAGCCGCGACACGGGAAACACCATATATTTT
CASRDTGNTIYF
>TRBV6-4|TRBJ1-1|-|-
TGTGCCAGCAGAGGGACAAGTAACACTGAAGCTTTCTTT
CASRGTSNTEAFF
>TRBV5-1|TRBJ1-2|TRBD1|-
TGCGCCAGCAGCTCATACACCGGGACAGGTGTGTCGGGGGGCTACACCTTC
CASSSYTGTGVSGGYTF
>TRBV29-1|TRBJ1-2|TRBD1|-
TGCAGCGCTGACCCGGGACAGGGAGAGGGCTACACCTTC
CSADPGQGEGYTF
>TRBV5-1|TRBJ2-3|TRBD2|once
TGCGCCAGCAGCTTGGGTAGCGGGGGGGTCACAGATACGCAGTATTTT
CASSLGSGGVTDTQYF
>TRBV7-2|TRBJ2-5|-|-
TGTGCCAGCAAGGAGGGGGGGCCGCAAGAGACCCAGTACTTC
CASKEGGPQETQYF
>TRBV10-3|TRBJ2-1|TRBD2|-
TGTGCCACCGGACTAGCGGGGGGCCTGAGCTCCTACAATGAGCAGTTCTTC
CATGLAGGLSSYNEQFF
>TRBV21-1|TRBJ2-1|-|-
TGTGCCAGCAGCAAAGGAATTGATTATCGGCGGGGGGATTCCGACTCCTACAATGAGCAGTTCTTC
CASSKGIDYRRGDSDSYNEQFF